The 9 T cell receptor beta chains below come from one sample, sequenced in a study of cytomegalovirus exposure and HLA in healthy donors. The PCR made use of 60 Vbeta and 13 Jbeta primers. Profiled with immunoSEQ multiplex PCR; TCRdb holds only in-frame clones, not every one. The sample includes some 65,000 clones, about 70% of them seen just once. The source material was PBMCs. The receptors were gathered from a woman in her 30s in good health and CMV-seronegative.

J is TRBJ2-7 and V is TRBV28, with a possible D match to TRBD2 (5 bases). This CDR3 contains 14 residues. Trimming took off 11 bases at V and 2 bases at J, with 19 bases between the two ends. Germline V lookup: CDR1 MDHEN, CDR2 SYDVKM. The DNA of the CDR3 is TGTGCCGCCGGGCGGTTAAAGGGAGCCTACGAGCAGTACTTC. Its translation: CAAGRLKGAYEQYF.

The chain combines TRBV5-6 with TRBJ1-4; D possibly corresponds to TRBD1 (6 bases). Deletions cut 4 bases from V and 4 bases from J, with 17 bases between. The CDR3 contains 16 residues. Germline values: CDR1 SGHDT, CDR2 YYEEEE. CDR3 nucleotides: TGTGCCAGCAGCCAATTAACAGGGTTCAATAATGAAAAACTGTTTTTT. Amino acid sequence: CASSQLTGFNNEKLFF.

This chain uses TRBV7-9 with TRBJ2-5; 7 bases line up with TRBD1. The V segment lost 8 bases and the J segment 3 bases; nucleotides outside the gene matches: 6. The germline V gene encodes CDR1 SEHNR and CDR2 FQNEAQ (reference sequence). The CDR3 has 13 amino acids. The CDR3 bases are TGTGCCAGCGAACCAGGGGGTGAAGAGACCCAGTACTTC. It translates to CASEPGGEETQYF.

The chain joins TRBV28 to TRBJ1-1; D is unclear. V was cut by 5 bases and J by 4 bases, with 14 bases left in between. CDR1 is MDHEN, CDR2 SYDVKM, per germline. This CDR3 comprises 14 residues. The CDR3 loop is CASSMVFAGTEAFF. The CDR3 region has the DNA TGTGCCAGCAGTATGGTGTTCGCGGGCACTGAAGCTTTCTTT.

The chain links TRBV6-5 to TRBJ1-1; D not resolved. The CDR3 totals 11 residues. Trimming took 6 bases from V and 9 from J, leaving 11 bases between them. CDR1 and CDR2 (germline): MNHEY, SVGAGI. Here the CDR3 reads CASRAGIQAFF. CDR3 bases: TGTGCCAGCAGAGCGGGCATTCAAGCTTTCTTT.

This clone showed up just once. This chain uses TRBV5-1 with TRBJ2-2; D is possibly TRBD1 (6 bases). The CDR3 is made up of 17 amino acids. Trimming left V 0 bases short and J 6 bases short, with 18 bases between. CDR1 SGHRS and CDR2 YFSETQ come from the germline V gene. CDR3 region: CASSLAQAGVGSGELFF. DNA for the CDR3: TGCGCCAGCAGCTTGGCCCAGGCAGGGGTGGGCTCCGGGGAGCTGTTTTTT.

The J gene is TRBJ1-1, the V gene TRBV27; 8 positions match TRBD1. The germline CDR1 and CDR2 sequences are MNHEY and SMNVEV (reference sequence). J was trimmed by 1 base and V by 5 bases; bases with no gene match: 9. This CDR3 is built from 16 residues. The CDR3 here is CASSPIPGQENTEAFF. CDR3 DNA: TGTGCCAGCAGTCCTATTCCGGGACAGGAGAACACTGAAGCTTTCTTT.

The J gene is TRBJ1-1, the V gene TRBV28; TRBD1 is a possible D gene (5 bases). The CDR3 contains 13 residues. Per germline, CDR1 MDHEN and CDR2 SYDVKM. With 6 bases removed from V and 1 base from J, the gap between germline ends came to 9 bases. CDR3 sequence (DNA): TGTGCCAGCAGCTCAGACAGGAACACTGAAGCTTTCTTT. Its translation is CASSSDRNTEAFF.

This chain joins TRBV5-4 and TRBJ2-2; TRBD2 matches 16 bases. This CDR3 is built from 18 residues. The germline gives CDR1 SGHNT, CDR2 YYREEE (reference sequence). Trimming removed 3 bases from V and 0 bases from J; junction bases left unmatched: 2. The CDR3: CASSSGTSGGANTGELFF. CDR3 sequence (DNA): TGTGCCAGCAGCTCCGGGACTAGCGGGGGGGCGAACACCGGGGAGCTGTTTTTT.